This T cell receptor (beta chain) was captured by sequencing in a study of response to subunit inactivated influenza vaccine. In this sample, this clonotype turned up a few times. V gave up 6 bases and J gave up 8 bases, with 10 bases separating them. CDR3 length equals 10 residues. Germline CDR1 and CDR2: DFQATT and SNEGSKA (reference sequence). TCRdb itself ran the RT-PCR reads through MiXCR, one entry per CDR3 protein. The table lists 600,000 to 700,000 distinct CDR3 sequences, 13% to 15% of them singletons. The rearrangement links TRBV20-1 to TRBJ1-1, with D possibly matching TRBD1 (5 bases). This clonotype was obtained from a man between 45 and 60 years old who received an inactivated influenza vaccine. The sequencing used PBMCs from blood, collected 14 to 15 days before vaccination. CDR3 nucleotide sequence: TGCAGTGCCCCAGGGCTGGAAGCTTTCTTT. Translation gives CSAPGLEAFF.